This T cell receptor (beta chain) was captured in a study of T-cell reconstitution after alpha-beta-depleted transplantation in children. The CDR3 loop spans 14 amino acids. The junction had 7 bases not matched to a gene; V was cut back by 4 bases and J by 4 bases. Germline loops: CDR1 PRHDT, CDR2 FYEKMQ (reference sequence). Unique molecular identifiers were incorporated into the prepared TCRbeta library. From the PCR reads, TCRdb called clonotypes with MiXCR, one entry per CDR3 protein. The sample contains more than 45,000 distinct CDR3 sequences, 52% of which appear only once. Specimen: peripheral blood, collected before TCRalphabeta/CD19-depleted stem cell transplant. The chain has TRBV13 and TRBJ2-7; 7 bases are shared with TRBD1. The receptor was derived from a boy under two years old with SCID, due to receive a stem cell transplant. The chain's CDR3 is CASSSKGASYEQYF. The DNA for the CDR3 is TGTGCCAGCAGCTCAAAGGGGGCGTCTTACGAGCAGTACTTC.